The rows below give T cell receptor beta chains drawn from one sample of a study of blood T cell repertoires in COVID-19. This table comes from immunoSEQ multiplex PCR, and its TCRdb copy is limited to in-frame clones, with some not included. The table includes around 250,000 clones, 85% to 90% detected once. Source material: peripheral blood. These receptors were collected from a man aged 60 to 69 with acute or convalescent COVID-19. Each CDR3 is given with its conserved first and last residue. D genes are given only for firm matches. Clone size appears in some rows only: once, few, many, or a class for an expanded clone.

j_call: TRBJ2-5
v_call: TRBV4-1
d_call: NA
clone_size: NA
cdr3_length: 15
cdr3_aa: CASSQDSIPKGTQYF
cdr3_nt: TGCGCCAGCAGCCAAGATAGCATCCCGAAAGGGACCCAGTACTTC

j_call: TRBJ2-7
v_call: TRBV30
d_call: TRBD1
clone_size: NA
cdr3_length: 13
cdr3_aa: CAWRTQGAGEQYF
cdr3_nt: TGTGCCTGGAGGACCCAGGGGGCGGGGGAGCAGTACTTC

j_call: TRBJ2-7
v_call: TRBV10-3
d_call: TRBD1
clone_size: NA
cdr3_length: 18
cdr3_aa: CAIRTGGQGAFLGYEQYF
cdr3_nt: TGTGCCATCAGGACGGGGGGACAGGGGGCCTTCCTGGGCTACGAGCAGTACTTC

j_call: TRBJ2-7
v_call: TRBV7-2
d_call: NA
clone_size: NA
cdr3_length: 15
cdr3_aa: CASSPGGVTFDEQYF
cdr3_nt: TGTGCCAGCAGCCCCGGAGGGGTCACCTTCGACGAGCAGTACTTC

j_call: TRBJ2-7
v_call: TRBV6-5
d_call: TRBD1
clone_size: NA
cdr3_length: 14
cdr3_aa: CASTPGQEFYEQYF
cdr3_nt: TGTGCCAGCACTCCGGGACAGGAATTTTACGAGCAGTACTTC

j_call: TRBJ2-1
v_call: TRBV7-8
d_call: TRBD2
clone_size: NA
cdr3_length: 16
cdr3_aa: CASSPRSGAGVNEQFF
cdr3_nt: TGTGCCAGCAGCCCCCGAAGCGGAGCGGGAGTGAATGAGCAGTTCTTC

j_call: TRBJ2-3
v_call: TRBV7-2
d_call: NA
clone_size: once
cdr3_length: 14
cdr3_aa: CASSLALSRDTQYF
cdr3_nt: TGTGCCAGCAGCTTAGCCCTCTCCAGGGATACGCAGTATTTT

j_call: TRBJ2-7
v_call: TRBV2
d_call: NA
clone_size: NA
cdr3_length: 15
cdr3_aa: CASSEPGLRLYEQYF
cdr3_nt: TGTGCCAGCAGTGAACCGGGACTCCGTCTTTACGAGCAGTACTTC

j_call: TRBJ1-1
v_call: TRBV5-1
d_call: NA
clone_size: NA
cdr3_length: 14
cdr3_aa: CASSFYGGGTEAFF
cdr3_nt: TGCGCCAGCAGCTTCTATGGAGGAGGCACTGAAGCTTTCTTT

j_call: TRBJ1-2
v_call: TRBV5-1
d_call: TRBD1
clone_size: NA
cdr3_length: 15
cdr3_aa: CASSVDPRGRYGYTF
cdr3_nt: TGCGCCAGCAGCGTGGACCCCAGGGGGCGTTATGGCTACACCTTC

j_call: TRBJ2-7
v_call: TRBV5-6
d_call: NA
clone_size: NA
cdr3_length: 15
cdr3_aa: CASSLPGLTPYEQYF
cdr3_nt: TGTGCCAGCAGCTTACCGGGACTCACTCCCTACGAGCAGTACTTC

j_call: TRBJ1-5
v_call: TRBV19
d_call: NA
clone_size: NA
cdr3_length: 12
cdr3_aa: CASSSPNQPQHF
cdr3_nt: TGTGCCAGTAGCTCTCCCAATCAGCCCCAGCATTTT

j_call: TRBJ2-7
v_call: TRBV4-1
d_call: TRBD1
clone_size: NA
cdr3_length: 13
cdr3_aa: CASSRDRPYEQYF
cdr3_nt: TGCGCCAGCAGCCGGGACAGGCCCTACGAGCAGTACTTC

j_call: TRBJ2-1
v_call: TRBV7-3
d_call: TRBD1
clone_size: NA
cdr3_length: 14
cdr3_aa: CASSPGQGWDEQFF
cdr3_nt: TGTGCCAGCAGCCCCGGACAGGGTTGGGATGAGCAGTTCTTC

j_call: TRBJ2-1
v_call: TRBV4-2
d_call: TRBD1
clone_size: NA
cdr3_length: 15
cdr3_aa: CASSQLQGAYNEQFF
cdr3_nt: TGTGCCAGCAGCCAATTACAGGGGGCCTACAATGAGCAGTTCTTC

j_call: TRBJ2-7
v_call: TRBV6-5
d_call: NA
clone_size: once
cdr3_length: 14
cdr3_aa: CASSLTGTTDEQYF
cdr3_nt: TGTGCCAGCAGTTTAACGGGGACAACGGACGAGCAGTACTTC

j_call: TRBJ2-5
v_call: TRBV5-1
d_call: NA
clone_size: NA
cdr3_length: 14
cdr3_aa: CASSLKGGEATQYF
cdr3_nt: TGCGCCAGCAGCTTAAAAGGCGGAGAGGCGACCCAGTACTTC

j_call: TRBJ1-4
v_call: TRBV9
d_call: NA
clone_size: NA
cdr3_length: 12
cdr3_aa: CASSADGEKLFF
cdr3_nt: TGTGCCAGCAGCGCAGACGGGGAAAAACTGTTTTTT

j_call: TRBJ2-7
v_call: TRBV27
d_call: TRBD2
clone_size: once
cdr3_length: 14
cdr3_aa: CASSPGGVDYEQYF
cdr3_nt: TGTGCCAGCAGTCCCGGGGGGGTGGACTACGAGCAGTACTTC

j_call: TRBJ1-6
v_call: TRBV19
d_call: NA
clone_size: NA
cdr3_length: 14
cdr3_aa: CASSIGPGNSPLHF
cdr3_nt: TGTGCCAGTAGTATCGGTCCAGGGAATTCACCCCTCCACTTT

j_call: TRBJ2-1
v_call: TRBV29-1
d_call: TRBD2
clone_size: NA
cdr3_length: 17
cdr3_aa: CSVDKLAGGNSYNEQFF
cdr3_nt: TGCAGCGTTGATAAGCTAGCGGGAGGCAACTCCTACAATGAGCAGTTCTTC

j_call: TRBJ2-2
v_call: TRBV11-3
d_call: TRBD1
clone_size: NA
cdr3_length: 16
cdr3_aa: CASSLERGHNTGELFF
cdr3_nt: TGTGCCAGCAGCTTAGAGAGGGGGCATAACACCGGGGAGCTGTTTTTT

j_call: TRBJ1-2
v_call: TRBV28
d_call: NA
clone_size: NA
cdr3_length: 14
cdr3_aa: CASSHVPFSGGYTF
cdr3_nt: TGTGCCAGCAGTCACGTTCCTTTTTCGGGTGGCTACACCTTC

j_call: TRBJ1-5
v_call: TRBV18
d_call: NA
clone_size: NA
cdr3_length: 13
cdr3_aa: CASSPKADQPQHF
cdr3_nt: TGTGCCAGCTCACCGAAGGCGGATCAGCCCCAGCATTTT

j_call: TRBJ1-5
v_call: TRBV7-2
d_call: NA
clone_size: NA
cdr3_length: 18
cdr3_aa: CASSHTGPPRGSNQPQHF
cdr3_nt: TGTGCCAGCAGCCATACCGGGCCCCCGCGGGGGAGCAATCAGCCCCAGCATTTT

j_call: TRBJ1-2
v_call: TRBV30
d_call: NA
clone_size: NA
cdr3_length: 16
cdr3_aa: CAWSVDPGGNNYGYTF
cdr3_nt: TGTGCCTGGAGTGTCGATCCGGGGGGAAATAACTATGGCTACACCTTC

j_call: TRBJ2-2
v_call: TRBV11-2
d_call: TRBD2
clone_size: NA
cdr3_length: 18
cdr3_aa: CASSLDRRLAGVTGELFF
cdr3_nt: TGTGCCAGCAGCTTAGATCGTCGCCTAGCGGGAGTCACCGGGGAGCTGTTTTTT

j_call: TRBJ2-1
v_call: TRBV19
d_call: NA
clone_size: NA
cdr3_length: 15
cdr3_aa: CASSIGLAPGNEQFF
cdr3_nt: TGTGCCAGTAGCATAGGGCTAGCTCCGGGTAATGAGCAGTTCTTC